This paragraph reports one TCR beta chain. What it binds is unknown. The record originates from a study of yellow fever vaccine responses in identical twins. Study-wide results and caveats: Reportedly, the response of twins' T cells to the vaccine seemed partly convergent, partly personalized.

This CDR3 spans 16 amino acids. The germline V and J ends were trimmed by 5 bases and 0 bases, with 16 bases remaining between them. Per germline, CDR1 SGHTA and CDR2 FQGTGA. TCRdb analysed the RT-PCR reads with MiXCR anew, one entry per CDR3 protein. The table includes more than 11,000 distinct CDR3 sequences, approximately 84% detected once. This rearrangement joins TRBV7-3 to TRBJ1-1; D remains ambiguous. The clonotype comes from a woman younger than 35 who received the yellow fever vaccine. The sequencing used T cells from blood (PBMCs), unsorted or a sorted subset (not recorded which), collected before or after yellow fever vaccination (not recorded which). CDR3 residues: CASSVSGQIMNTEAFF. For the CDR3, the DNA is TGTGCCAGCAGCGTTTCAGGCCAAATTATGAACACTGAAGCTTTCTTT. Complete variable domain (other parts from reference TRBV7-3 and TRBJ1-1): GAGVSQTPSNKVTEKGKYVELRCDPISGHTALYWYRQSLGQGPEFLIYFQGTGAADDSGLPNDRFFAVRPEGSVSTLKIQRTERGDSAVYLCASSVSGQIMNTEAFFGQGTRLTVV.